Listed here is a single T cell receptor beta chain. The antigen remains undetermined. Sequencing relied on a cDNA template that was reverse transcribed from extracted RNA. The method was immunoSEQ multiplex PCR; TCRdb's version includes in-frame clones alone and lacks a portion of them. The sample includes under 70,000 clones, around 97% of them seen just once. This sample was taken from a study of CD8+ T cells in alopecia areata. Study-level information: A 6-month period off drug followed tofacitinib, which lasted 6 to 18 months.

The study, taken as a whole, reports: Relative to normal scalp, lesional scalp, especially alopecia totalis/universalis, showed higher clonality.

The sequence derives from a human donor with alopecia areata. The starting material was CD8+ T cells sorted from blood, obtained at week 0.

CDR3 protein: CASSFGSGTYEQYF. CDR3 nucleotides: TGTGCCAGCAGCTTTGGCTCAGGGACATACGAGCAGTACTTC. This chain connects TRBV5-6 to TRBJ2-7; D is perhaps TRBD1 (6 bases). This CDR3 comprises 14 residues. Trimming removed 2 bases at V and 4 bases at J, with 13 bases between. The germline V gene has CDR1 SGHDT and CDR2 YYEEEE.